This TCR beta chain was identified during a study of chemoradiotherapy in HPV16-positive cancers (dated by TCRdb to 2021 to 2024). Background on the whole study: Candidate HPV-specific T-cell clones and common TCR motifs were defined by functional T-cell assays performed on cells from two HPV16-positive patients. Whether T-cell immunity against the HPV oncoproteins E6 and E7 changes during chemoradiotherapy and whether survival is affected by this immunity were examined in the study. Next, the candidate HPV-specific TCRs and motifs were followed in TCR repertoires from over 85 patients with HPV-related cancers.

Receptor amplification or capture employed the immunoSEQ multiplex PCR assay. TCRdb's version of the immuneACCESS table is confined to in-frame rearrangements and falls short of the full clone set. An unresolved V gene accounts for under half of the shortfall where checked; the remainder is of unknown origin. The sample includes 1,500 to 2,000 clones, with roughly 70% observed a single time. Jointly, the top ten make up approximately 8% of the sample. Study-level results and caveats: In HPV16-positive patients, expansion of HPV-responsive T cells during chemoradiotherapy was associated with improved recurrence-free survival. Expansion of candidate HPV-specific clones and E7-related TCR motifs was observed in the tumor microenvironment during treatment, whereas no such expansion was observed for non-HPV-specific T cells. The functional definition of HPV-specific T cells came from only a couple of HPV16-positive patients, and the survival association was reported for HPV16-positive patients.

The table lists this clone with a few counts. Its antigen remains unidentified. No much larger clone exists at a distance of one base, and base qualities are not known. Repertoires were sampled multiple times during chemoradiotherapy, which allowed clonal expansion in the tumor microenvironment to be followed. For this chain, trimming is 2 bases at the V end and 7 bases at the J end, and the number of junction bases without a gene match is 6. The CDR3 starts with the cysteine, ends with the phenylalanine, and has 14 residues. CDR3 DNA only is kept here, 42 bases in frame from base 1. Via the germline V gene (reference sequence), CDR1 is MNHEY and CDR2 SMNVEV.

Source: tumor tissue, taken from a patient who underwent chemoradiotherapy. This sequence uses TRBV27 and TRBJ1-2; the junction holds 8 bases that match TRBD1. The clonotype originates from a human donor with HPV-associated anogenital cancer. The CDR3 is CASSLTGTGRGYTF. In nucleotide form, the sequence is TGTGCCAGCAGTTTAACGGGGACAGGTCGTGGCTACACCTTC.